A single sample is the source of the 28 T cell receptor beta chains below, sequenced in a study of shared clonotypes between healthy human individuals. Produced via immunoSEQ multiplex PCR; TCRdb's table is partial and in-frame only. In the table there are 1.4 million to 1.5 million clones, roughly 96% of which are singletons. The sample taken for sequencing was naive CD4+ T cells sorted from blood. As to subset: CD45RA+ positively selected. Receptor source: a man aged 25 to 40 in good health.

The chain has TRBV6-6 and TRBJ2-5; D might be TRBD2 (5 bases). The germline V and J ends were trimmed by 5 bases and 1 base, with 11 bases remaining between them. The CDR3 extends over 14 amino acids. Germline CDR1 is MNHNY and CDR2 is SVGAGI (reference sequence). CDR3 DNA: TGTGCCAGCAGTCCTCGGGGAACCCAAGAGACCCAGTACTTC. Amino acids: CASSPRGTQETQYF.

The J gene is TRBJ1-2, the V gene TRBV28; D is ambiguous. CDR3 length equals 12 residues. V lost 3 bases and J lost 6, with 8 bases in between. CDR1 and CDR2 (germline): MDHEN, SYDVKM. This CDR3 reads CASSFKLHGYTF. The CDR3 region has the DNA TGTGCCAGCAGTTTTAAATTGCATGGCTACACCTTC.

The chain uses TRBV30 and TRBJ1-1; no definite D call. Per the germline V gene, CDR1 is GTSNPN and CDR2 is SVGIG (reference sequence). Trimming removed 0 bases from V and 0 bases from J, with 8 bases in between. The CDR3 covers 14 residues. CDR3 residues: CAWSVSGMNTEAFF. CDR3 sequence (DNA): TGTGCCTGGAGTGTATCGGGGATGAACACTGAAGCTTTCTTT.

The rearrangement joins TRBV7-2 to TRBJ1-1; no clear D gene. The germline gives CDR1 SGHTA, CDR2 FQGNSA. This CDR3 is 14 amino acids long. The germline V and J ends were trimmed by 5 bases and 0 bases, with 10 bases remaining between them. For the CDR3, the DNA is TGTGCCAGCAGCCTTATCAGGATGAACACTGAAGCTTTCTTT. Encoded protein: CASSLIRMNTEAFF.

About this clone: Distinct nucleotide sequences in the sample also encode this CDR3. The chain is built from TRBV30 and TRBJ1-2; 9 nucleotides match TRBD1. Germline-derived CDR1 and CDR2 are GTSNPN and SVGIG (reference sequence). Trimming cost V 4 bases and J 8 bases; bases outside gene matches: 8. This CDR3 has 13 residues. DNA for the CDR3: TGTGCCTGGACTAAACAGGGGGCGTACGGCTACACCTTC. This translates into CAWTKQGAYGYTF.

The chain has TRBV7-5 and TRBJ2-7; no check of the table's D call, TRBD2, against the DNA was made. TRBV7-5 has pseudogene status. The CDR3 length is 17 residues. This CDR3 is CARSFPVGWSGSDEQYF. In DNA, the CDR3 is TGTGCCAGAAGCTTCCCCGTCGGATGGAGCGGGAGTGACGAGCAGTACTTC.

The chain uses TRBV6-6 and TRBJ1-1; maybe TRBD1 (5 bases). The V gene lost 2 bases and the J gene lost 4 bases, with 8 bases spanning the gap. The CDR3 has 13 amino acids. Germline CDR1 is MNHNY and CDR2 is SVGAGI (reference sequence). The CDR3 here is CASSYQGPTEAFF. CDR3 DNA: TGTGCCAGCAGTTACCAGGGTCCCACTGAAGCTTTCTTT.

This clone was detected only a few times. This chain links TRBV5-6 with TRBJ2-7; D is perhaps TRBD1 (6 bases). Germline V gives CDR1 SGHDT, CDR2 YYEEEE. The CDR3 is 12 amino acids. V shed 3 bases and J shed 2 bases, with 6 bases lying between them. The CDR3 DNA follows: TGTGCCAGCAGCTCAGGGGCCTACGAGCAGTACTTC. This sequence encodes CASSSGAYEQYF.

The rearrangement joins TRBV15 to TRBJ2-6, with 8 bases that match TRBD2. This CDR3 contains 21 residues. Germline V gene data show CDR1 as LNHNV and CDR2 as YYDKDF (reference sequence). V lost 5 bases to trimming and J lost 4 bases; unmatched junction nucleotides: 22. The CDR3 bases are TGTGCCACCAGCTCCCCTCGTGGTAGCGGGACCGTGCTTGAGGGGGCCAACGTCCTGACTTTC. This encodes CATSSPRGSGTVLEGANVLTF.

Written as DNA, the CDR3 is TGTGCCAGCAGCCGTCAGGCTAATGAAAAACTGTTTTTT. This sequence encodes CASSRQANEKLFF. The rearrangement joins TRBV13 to TRBJ1-4; D gene ambiguous. This CDR3 has 13 residues. In germline, CDR1 is PRHDT, CDR2 FYEKMQ (reference sequence). V dropped 5 bases and J dropped 3 bases, with 7 bases sitting between them.

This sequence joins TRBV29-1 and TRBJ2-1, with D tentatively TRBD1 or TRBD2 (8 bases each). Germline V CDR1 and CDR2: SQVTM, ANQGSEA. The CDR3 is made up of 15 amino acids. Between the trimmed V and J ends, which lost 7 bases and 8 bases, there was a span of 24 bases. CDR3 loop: CSGRQGTSMFDEQFF. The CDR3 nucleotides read TGCAGCGGTCGACAGGGGACTAGTATGTTCGATGAGCAGTTCTTC.

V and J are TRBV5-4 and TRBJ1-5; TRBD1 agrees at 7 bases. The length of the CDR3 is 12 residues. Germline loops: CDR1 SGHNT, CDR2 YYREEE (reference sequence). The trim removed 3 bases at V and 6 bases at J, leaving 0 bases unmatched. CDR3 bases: TGTGCCAGCAGCTACAGGGGTCAGCCCCAGCATTTT. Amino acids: CASSYRGQPQHF.

The CDR3 region is CASSFQGAWETQYF. The CDR3 DNA is TGTGCCAGCAGTTTCCAGGGGGCGTGGGAGACCCAGTACTTC. V gene TRBV25-1 combines with J gene TRBJ2-5; 8 bases line up with TRBD1. Trimming took 5 bases from V and 5 from J; bases not matched to a gene: 7. The CDR3 spans 14 residues. Germline V gene data show CDR1 as MGHDK and CDR2 as SYGVNS. The complete variable domain, with remaining parts taken from reference TRBV25-1 and TRBJ2-5, reads EADIYQTPRYLVIGTGKKITLECSQTMGHDKMYWYQQDPGMELHLIHYSYGVNSTEKGDLSSESTVSRIRTEHFPLTLESARPSHTSQYLCASSFQGAWETQYFGPGTRLLVL.

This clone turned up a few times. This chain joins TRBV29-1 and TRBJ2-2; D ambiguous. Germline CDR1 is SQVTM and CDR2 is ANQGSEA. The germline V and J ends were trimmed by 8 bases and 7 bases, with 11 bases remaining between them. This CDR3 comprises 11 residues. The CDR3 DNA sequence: TGCAGCTCTCAAGACGGCGGGGAGCTGTTTTTT. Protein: CSSQDGGELFF.

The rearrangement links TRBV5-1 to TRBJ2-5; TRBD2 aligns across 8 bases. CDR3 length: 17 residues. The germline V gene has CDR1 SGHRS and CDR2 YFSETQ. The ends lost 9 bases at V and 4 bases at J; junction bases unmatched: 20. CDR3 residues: CATQREGGRIVRETQYF. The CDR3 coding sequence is TGCGCCACTCAACGGGAGGGCGGGAGGATTGTGCGAGAGACCCAGTACTTC.

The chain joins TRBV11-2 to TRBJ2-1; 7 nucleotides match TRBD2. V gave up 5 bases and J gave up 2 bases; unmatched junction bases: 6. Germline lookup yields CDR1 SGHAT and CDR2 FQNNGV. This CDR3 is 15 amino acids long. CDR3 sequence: CASSALSGAYNEQFF. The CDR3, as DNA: TGTGCCAGCAGCGCACTCAGCGGGGCCTACAATGAGCAGTTCTTC. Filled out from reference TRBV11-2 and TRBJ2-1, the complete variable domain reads EAGVAQSPRYKIIEKRQSVAFWCNPISGHATLYWYQQILGQGPKLLIQFQNNGVVDDSQLPKDRFSAERLKGVDSTLKIQPAKLEDSAVYLCASSALSGAYNEQFFGPGTRLTVL.

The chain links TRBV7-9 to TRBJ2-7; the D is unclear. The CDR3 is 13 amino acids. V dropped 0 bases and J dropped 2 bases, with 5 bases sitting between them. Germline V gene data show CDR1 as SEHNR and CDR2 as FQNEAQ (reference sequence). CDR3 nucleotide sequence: TGTGCCAGCAGCTTAGCTCCAACCTACGAGCAGTACTTC. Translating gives CASSLAPTYEQYF.

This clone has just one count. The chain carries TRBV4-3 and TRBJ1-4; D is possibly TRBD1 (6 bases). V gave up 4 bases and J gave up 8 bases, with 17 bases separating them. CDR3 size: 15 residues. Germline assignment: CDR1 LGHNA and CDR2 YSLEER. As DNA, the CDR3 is TGCGCCAGCAGCCCCGGACAGATTGTAGCCGAAAAACTGTTTTTT. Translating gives CASSPGQIVAEKLFF.

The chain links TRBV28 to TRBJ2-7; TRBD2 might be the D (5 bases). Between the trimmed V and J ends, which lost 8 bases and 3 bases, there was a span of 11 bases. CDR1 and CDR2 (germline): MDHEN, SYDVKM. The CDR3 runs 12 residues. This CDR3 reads CASGVAGYEQYF. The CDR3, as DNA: TGTGCCAGCGGGGTTGCGGGCTACGAGCAGTACTTC.

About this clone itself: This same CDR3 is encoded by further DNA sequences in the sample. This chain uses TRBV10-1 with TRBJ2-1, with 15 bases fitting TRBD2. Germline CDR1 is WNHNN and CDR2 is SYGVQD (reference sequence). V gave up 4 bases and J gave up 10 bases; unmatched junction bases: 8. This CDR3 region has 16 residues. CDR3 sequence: CASSGPGLAGGGEQFF. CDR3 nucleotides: TGCGCCAGCAGTGGGCCGGGACTAGCGGGAGGTGGAGAGCAGTTCTTC.

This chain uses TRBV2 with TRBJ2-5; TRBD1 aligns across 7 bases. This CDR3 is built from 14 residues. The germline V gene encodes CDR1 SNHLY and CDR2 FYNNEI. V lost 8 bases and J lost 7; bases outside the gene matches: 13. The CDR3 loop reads CASEDIRQGWTQYF. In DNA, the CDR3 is TGTGCCAGCGAAGACATAAGACAGGGATGGACCCAGTACTTC.

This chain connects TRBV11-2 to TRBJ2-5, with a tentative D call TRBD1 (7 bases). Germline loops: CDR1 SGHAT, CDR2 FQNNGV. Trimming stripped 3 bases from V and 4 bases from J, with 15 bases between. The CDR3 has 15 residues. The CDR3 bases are TGTGCCAGCAGCTTGGAGGGGGCTCTCACAGAGACCCAGTACTTC. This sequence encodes CASSLEGALTETQYF.

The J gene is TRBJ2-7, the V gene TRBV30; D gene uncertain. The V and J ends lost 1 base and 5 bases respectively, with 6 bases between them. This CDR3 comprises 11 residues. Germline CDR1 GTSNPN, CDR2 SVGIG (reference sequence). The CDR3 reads CAWSEVHEQYF. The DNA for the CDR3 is TGTGCCTGGAGTGAAGTCCACGAGCAGTACTTC.

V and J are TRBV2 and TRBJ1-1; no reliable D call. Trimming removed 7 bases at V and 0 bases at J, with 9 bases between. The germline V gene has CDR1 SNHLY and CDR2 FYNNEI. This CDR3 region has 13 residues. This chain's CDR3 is CASIVEMNTEAFF. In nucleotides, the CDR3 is TGTGCCAGCATTGTGGAAATGAACACTGAAGCTTTCTTT.

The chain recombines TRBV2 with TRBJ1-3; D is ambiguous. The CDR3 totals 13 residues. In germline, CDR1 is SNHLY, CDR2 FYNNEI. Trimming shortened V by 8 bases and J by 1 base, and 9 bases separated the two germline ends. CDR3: CASAAISGNTIYF. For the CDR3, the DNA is TGTGCCAGCGCAGCCATTTCTGGAAACACCATATATTTT.

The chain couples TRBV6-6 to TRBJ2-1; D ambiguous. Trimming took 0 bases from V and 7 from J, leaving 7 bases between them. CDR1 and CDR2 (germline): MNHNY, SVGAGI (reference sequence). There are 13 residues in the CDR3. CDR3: CASSYSSQNEQFF. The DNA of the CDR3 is TGTGCCAGCAGTTACTCTTCACAAAATGAGCAGTTCTTC.

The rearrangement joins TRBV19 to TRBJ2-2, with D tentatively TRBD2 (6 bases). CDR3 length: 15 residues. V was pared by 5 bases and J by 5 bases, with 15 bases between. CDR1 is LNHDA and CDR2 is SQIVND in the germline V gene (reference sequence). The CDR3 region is CASSLVGGTTGELFF. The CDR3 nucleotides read TGTGCCAGTAGTTTGGTGGGAGGAACGACCGGGGAGCTGTTTTTT.

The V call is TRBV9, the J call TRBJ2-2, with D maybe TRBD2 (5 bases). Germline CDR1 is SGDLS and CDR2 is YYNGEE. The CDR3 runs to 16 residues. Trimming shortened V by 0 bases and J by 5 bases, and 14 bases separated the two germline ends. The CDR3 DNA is TGTGCCAGCAGCGTAGATCAGGCTGGCGGGACCGGGGAGCTGTTTTTT. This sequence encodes CASSVDQAGGTGELFF.